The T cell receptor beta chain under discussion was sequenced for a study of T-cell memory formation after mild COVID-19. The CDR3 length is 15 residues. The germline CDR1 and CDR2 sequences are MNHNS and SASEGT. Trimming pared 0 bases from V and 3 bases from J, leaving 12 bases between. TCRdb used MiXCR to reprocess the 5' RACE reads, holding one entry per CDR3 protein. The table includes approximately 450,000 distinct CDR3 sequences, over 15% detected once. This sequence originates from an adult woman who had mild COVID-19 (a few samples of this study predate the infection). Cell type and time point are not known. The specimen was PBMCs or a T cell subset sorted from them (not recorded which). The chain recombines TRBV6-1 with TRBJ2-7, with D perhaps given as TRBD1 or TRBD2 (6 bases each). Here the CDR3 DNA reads TGTGCCAGCAGTGAAGCGGGGGGCAGCGGCTACGAGCAGTACTTC. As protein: CASSEAGGSGYEQYF.